These T cell receptor beta chains were read from a single sample in a study of cytomegalovirus exposure and HLA in healthy donors. Generated by immunoSEQ multiplex PCR, the TCRdb table keeps only in-frame clones and is missing some. The data contain around 100,000 clones, roughly 80% of them seen just once; the ten biggest clones take up roughly 4%. Material for sequencing was PBMCs. The receptors were gathered from a man aged 50 to 59 in good health and CMV-seropositive. Both conserved end residues are part of each CDR3. Fields, in order: D gene, J gene, clone size, V gene, CDR3 DNA, CDR3 protein. A D gene is named only where the DNA matches it firmly. Only part of the rows carry a size: once, few, many, or a class if the clone is expanded.

D: .; J: TRBJ2-7; size: .; V: TRBV7-9; DNA: TGTGCCAGCAGCTCCAGGGGGGACGAGCAGTACTTC; CDR3: CASSSRGDEQYF
D: .; J: TRBJ1-2; size: .; V: TRBV5-6; DNA: TGTGCCAGCAGCTTGTTAGGGGCCTGGAACTATGGCTACACCTTC; CDR3: CASSLLGAWNYGYTF
D: TRBD1; J: TRBJ2-1; size: .; V: TRBV29-1; DNA: TGCAGCGTTGAAGATGAGGGGACAGGGCCGGCTGAGCAGTTCTTC; CDR3: CSVEDEGTGPAEQFF
D: .; J: TRBJ2-3; size: .; V: TRBV7-6; DNA: TGTGCCAGCAGCTTAGGGGCTAGCACAGATACGCAGTATTTT; CDR3: CASSLGASTDTQYF
D: .; J: TRBJ2-3; size: .; V: TRBV9; DNA: TGTGCCAGCAGTGTGGGGAGCAGCACAGATACGCAGTATTTT; CDR3: CASSVGSSTDTQYF
D: .; J: TRBJ2-5; size: .; V: TRBV7-9; DNA: TGTGCCAGCAGCTTAGGGGGCAAAGAGACCCAGTACTTC; CDR3: CASSLGGKETQYF
D: TRBD2; J: TRBJ2-7; size: .; V: TRBV27; DNA: TGTGCCAGCAGTCAACTCCCGGGACTAGCGGTATACGAGCAGTACTTC; CDR3: CASSQLPGLAVYEQYF
D: TRBD2; J: TRBJ2-2; size: .; V: TRBV7-9; DNA: TGTGCCAGCAGCTCACTAGCGGGAGGCCCCACCGGGGAGCTGTTTTTT; CDR3: CASSSLAGGPTGELFF
D: .; J: TRBJ2-7; size: .; V: TRBV5-4; DNA: TGTGCCAGCAGCTTGCAGAATTCCTACGAGCAGTACTTC; CDR3: CASSLQNSYEQYF
D: .; J: TRBJ2-3; size: .; V: TRBV5-1; DNA: TGCGCCAGCAGCTTAGGACTGGAAGTGGATACGCAGTATTTT; CDR3: CASSLGLEVDTQYF
D: .; J: TRBJ1-5; size: .; V: TRBV7-9; DNA: TGTGCCAGCAGCTTAGAGGGGGTCCCCGGGCCCCAGCATTTT; CDR3: CASSLEGVPGPQHF
D: TRBD1; J: TRBJ2-2; size: .; V: TRBV2; DNA: TGTGCCAGCAGTAGGGACAGGGGGCCCGGGGAGCTGTTTTTT; CDR3: CASSRDRGPGELFF
D: .; J: TRBJ2-7; size: .; V: TRBV11-2; DNA: TGTGCCAGCAGCTCCGACGGAGGGACCTACGAGCAGTACTTC; CDR3: CASSSDGGTYEQYF
D: .; J: TRBJ2-3; size: .; V: TRBV6-4; DNA: TGTGCCAGCAGTGACGGGACTAGCACAGATACGCAGTATTTT; CDR3: CASSDGTSTDTQYF
D: TRBD1; J: TRBJ1-2; size: few; V: TRBV19; DNA: TGTGCCAGTAGTATCGGCGACAGGGAGAAAGGCTACACCTTC; CDR3: CASSIGDREKGYTF
D: TRBD1; J: TRBJ2-7; size: .; V: TRBV6-1; DNA: TGTGCCAGCAGTGCCCCGGGACAGGGTTTTAACGAGCAGTACTTC; CDR3: CASSAPGQGFNEQYF
D: .; J: TRBJ2-3; size: .; V: TRBV19; DNA: TGTGCCAGTAGTATAGGACAGGTTACAGATACGCAGTATTTT; CDR3: CASSIGQVTDTQYF
D: TRBD1; J: TRBJ2-7; size: .; V: TRBV27; DNA: TGTGCCAGCAGTCTCTTCGGACAGGGCTACGAGCAGTACTTC; CDR3: CASSLFGQGYEQYF
D: TRBD2; J: TRBJ2-4; size: once; V: TRBV19; DNA: TGTGCCAGTAGTCCGACTAGCGGGATGGCCAAAAACATTCAGTACTTC; CDR3: CASSPTSGMAKNIQYF
D: .; J: TRBJ1-4; size: .; V: TRBV5-1; DNA: TGCGCCAGCAGCTTGGCGGGGGGCGAGTATGAAAAACTGTTTTTT; CDR3: CASSLAGGEYEKLFF
D: TRBD1; J: TRBJ1-1; size: .; V: TRBV15; DNA: TGTGCCACCAGCAGACTTGACAGGGCGAACACTGAAGCTTTCTTT; CDR3: CATSRLDRANTEAFF
D: .; J: TRBJ2-1; size: .; V: TRBV23-1; DNA: TGCGCCAGCAGTCAATCCGAGGCACGGGAGCAGTTCTTC; CDR3: CASSQSEAREQFF
D: TRBD2; J: TRBJ2-7; size: .; V: TRBV5-4; DNA: TGTGCCAGCAGCTTCGGACTAGCGGGAGGGCTCGAGCAGTACTTC; CDR3: CASSFGLAGGLEQYF
D: .; J: TRBJ2-1; size: .; V: TRBV19; DNA: TGTGCCAGTAGTACCATAGGCGGGACGAATGAGCAGTTCTTC; CDR3: CASSTIGGTNEQFF
D: TRBD1; J: TRBJ1-2; size: few; V: TRBV5-6; DNA: TGTGCCAGCAGCCCAGGACAGGGAGGCTATGGCTACACCTTC; CDR3: CASSPGQGGYGYTF
D: TRBD2; J: TRBJ2-3; size: few; V: TRBV2; DNA: TGTGCCAGCACCATTAGCGGGACCCCCCCAGATACGCAGTATTTT; CDR3: CASTISGTPPDTQYF
D: TRBD2; J: TRBJ2-1; size: few; V: TRBV7-7; DNA: TGTGCCAGCAGCCCCGGGACTAGCGGGAGGGCCAATGAGCAGTTCTTC; CDR3: CASSPGTSGRANEQFF
D: TRBD1; J: TRBJ1-5; size: once; V: TRBV27; DNA: TGTGCCAGCAGTTTTGGCGGAGGGACAGGGTCTACTCAGCCCCAGCATTTT; CDR3: CASSFGGGTGSTQPQHF
D: .; J: TRBJ2-2; size: .; V: TRBV5-1; DNA: TGCGCCAGCCGGACAGGTGGAGCGGGAGCGGACACCGGGGAGCTGTTTTTT; CDR3: CASRTGGAGADTGELFF
D: TRBD1; J: TRBJ1-6; size: .; V: TRBV5-1; DNA: TGCGCCAGCAGCACTTCTGGACAGGGGTTATCACCCCTCCACTTT; CDR3: CASSTSGQGLSPLHF
D: TRBD2; J: TRBJ2-1; size: .; V: TRBV6-1; DNA: TGTGCCAGCAGTGACCTTAGCGGGAGCTCCTACAATGAGCAGTTCTTC; CDR3: CASSDLSGSSYNEQFF
D: TRBD2; J: TRBJ2-2; size: once; V: TRBV28; DNA: TGTGCCAGCAGCCCCGAGACTAGCTTGGCCGGGGAGCTGTTTTTT; CDR3: CASSPETSLAGELFF
D: .; J: TRBJ1-5; size: .; V: TRBV20-1; DNA: TGCAGCCTCGGGGGGGATCAGCCCCAGCATTTT; CDR3: CSLGGDQPQHF
D: .; J: TRBJ2-2; size: .; V: TRBV5-5; DNA: TGTGCCAGCAGCGGGGTGGCTACAGGGACGAACACCGGGGAGCTGTTTTTT; CDR3: CASSGVATGTNTGELFF